This section outlines one T cell receptor beta chain sequence together with its context. Antigen unknown. This specimen comes from a study of T cell repertoires in cytomegalovirus infection. Study results and limitations: Using cumulative public TCR beta family frequency, the authors identified those who carried CMV together with the relevant HLA. Dominating the ex vivo response were TCR beta clonotypes that were CMV-specific and HLA-C-restricted.

TCRdb ran MiXCR on the reads and lists one entry per CDR3 protein. Of around 100,000 distinct CDR3 sequences in the sample, about a tenth were seen once. This CDR3 comprises 15 residues. The germline V gene has CDR1 LNHNV and CDR2 YYDKDF (reference sequence). V was clipped by 1 base and J by 6 bases, with 16 bases between them. The clonotype originates from a human donor in good health (CMV status not recorded). Some clones in this sample may be carry-over from other donors' samples. The specimen was PBMCs, sequenced either directly or after in vitro stimulation (not recorded which). The chain employs TRBV15 and TRBJ2-7; the D is unclear. The CDR3: CATSRVGPLRGEQYF. DNA for the CDR3: TGTGCCACCAGCAGAGTCGGGCCCTTACGAGGCGAGCAGTACTTC.